One sample yielded the 22 T cell receptor beta chains listed below, sequenced in a study of early T cells in non-severe SARS-CoV-2 infection. In TCRdb, the 5' RACE reads were re-called with MiXCR into one record per CDR3 protein. This table has about 39,000 distinct CDR3 sequences, around 3.6% appearing once. The sequenced material came from whole blood. The receptors were sampled from an adult who was a healthcare worker with PCR-confirmed SARS-CoV-2 infection or an uninfected control (not recorded which).

This clonotype came up a few times. The chain links TRBV7-8 to TRBJ2-1; a weak D match, TRBD2 (6 bases). Trimming left V 3 bases short and J 4 bases short, with 13 bases between. The CDR3 sequence is 15 residues long. From germline, CDR1 is SGHVS and CDR2 FQNEAQ. CDR3 nucleotides: TGTGCCAGCAGCTTTTTGGAGGGAACGTACAATGAGCAGTTCTTC. Translating it yields CASSFLEGTYNEQFF.

The table lists this clonotype with many counts. V gene TRBV3-1 combines with J gene TRBJ1-6; 7 bases map to TRBD1. Germline-derived CDR1 and CDR2 are LGHDT and YNNKEL (reference sequence). The CDR3 is 15 amino acids. Germline trimming cut 4 bases from V and 10 bases from J; bases unmatched to any gene: 10. DNA for the CDR3: TGTGCCAGCAGCCCTCGACAGGGATCGTGGTCACCCCTCCACTTT. Translating gives CASSPRQGSWSPLHF.

This clonotype was detected ten times or more. J is TRBJ2-7 and V is TRBV5-1; D perhaps matches TRBD1 (5 bases). CDR3 length: 13 amino acids. V lost 4 bases, J lost 2 bases, and 10 bases lay in between. Germline loops: CDR1 SGHRS, CDR2 YFSETQ. The CDR3 sequence is CASSSGQTYEQYF. As DNA, the CDR3 is TGCGCCAGCAGCAGTGGACAAACCTACGAGCAGTACTTC.

This clonotype showed up just a few times. The chain uses TRBV3-1 and TRBJ2-3; D may be TRBD2 (6 bases). Trimming shortened V by 1 base and J by 4 bases, and 15 bases separated the two germline ends. CDR1 is LGHDT, CDR2 YNNKEL, per germline (reference sequence). This CDR3 is built from 16 residues. The DNA for the CDR3 is TGTGCCAGCAGCCAAGTGGGTGCGGGGTTGGCAGATACGCAGTATTTT. Its protein product is CASSQVGAGLADTQYF.

This clonotype was counted between two and nine times. CDR3 loop: CASSYYTDTQYF. The CDR3 nucleotides read TGTGCCAGCAGTTACTACACAGATACGCAGTATTTT. The V call is TRBV6-2 or TRBV6-3, the J call TRBJ2-3; no firm D call. This CDR3 comprises 12 residues. Trimming removed 1 base from V and 2 bases from J, with 1 base in between. Germline lookup yields CDR1 MNHEY and CDR2 SVGEGT.

In its sample, this clonotype was seen many times. The rearrangement joins TRBV15 to TRBJ1-5; D is undetermined. Germline V lookup: CDR1 LNHNV, CDR2 YYDKDF (reference sequence). V lost 0 bases and J lost 7, with 7 bases in between. The CDR3 loop spans 13 amino acids. The DNA for the CDR3 is TGTGCCACCAGCAGAGATTCAGTCCAGCCCCAGCATTTT. This codes for CATSRDSVQPQHF.

There are many counts of this clonotype. The rearrangement uses TRBV7-6 and TRBJ1-2; D gene ambiguous. V lost 2 bases and J 8 bases, leaving 9 bases between the germline ends. This CDR3 has 12 amino acids. CDR1 is SGHVS and CDR2 is FNYEAQ in the germline V gene. For the CDR3, the DNA is TGTGCCAGCAGCTTACAAGGGAACGGCTACACCTTC. Protein sequence: CASSLQGNGYTF. The full variable domain, its missing parts supplied by reference TRBV7-6 and TRBJ1-2, is GAGVSQSPRYKVTKRGQDVALRCDPISGHVSLYWYRQALGQGPEFLTYFNYEAQQDKSGLPNDRFSAERPEGSISTLTIQRTEQRDSAMYRCASSLQGNGYTFGSGTRLTVV.

This clonotype was seen ten or more times. This chain uses TRBV29-1 with TRBJ2-7, with 11 bases that match TRBD1. Per germline, CDR1 SQVTM and CDR2 ANQGSEA. J lost 6 bases, V lost 2 bases, and 15 bases had no gene match. CDR3 length: 17 amino acids. CDR3 nucleotide sequence: TGCAGCGTTGAATCGTTAGGCTTGGGGACAGGGGGTTCCGAGCAGTACTTC. It specifies CSVESLGLGTGGSEQYF.

This clonotype was observed at least ten times. The V call is TRBV7-8, the J call TRBJ2-3; 9 bases agree with TRBD2. The germline V gene has CDR1 SGHVS and CDR2 FQNEAQ. The CDR3 loop spans 16 amino acids. Trimming at V came to 4 bases and at J to 3 bases, leaving 8 bases not matched to a gene. In nucleotides, the CDR3 is TGTGCCAGCAGCTCCCTAGCGGGGAGGAGGACAGATACGCAGTATTTT. Encoded protein: CASSSLAGRRTDTQYF.

A few counts support this clonotype. The chain recombines TRBV18 with TRBJ2-7, with D possibly being TRBD1 (7 bases). Trimming took 2 bases from V and 6 from J, leaving 20 bases between them. The germline CDR1 and CDR2 sequences are KGHSH and LQKENI. There are 16 residues in the CDR3. The CDR3 sequence is CASSPKAQGLGGEQYF. In DNA, the CDR3 is TGTGCCAGCTCACCAAAGGCACAGGGGCTCGGGGGCGAGCAGTACTTC.

This clonotype was seen at least ten times. This chain joins TRBV6-6 and TRBJ2-7, with D possibly TRBD1 on 6 matching bases. This CDR3 has 13 residues. Trimming pared 6 bases from V and 4 bases from J, leaving 13 bases between. From germline, CDR1 is MNHNY and CDR2 SVGAGI (reference sequence). The CDR3 protein is CASSLTQGYEQYF. Written as DNA, the CDR3 is TGTGCCAGCAGCCTGACCCAGGGGTACGAGCAGTACTTC.

This chain links TRBV19 with TRBJ2-5; tentatively, D is TRBD1 (5 bases). The ends were cut back, 6 bases at V and 2 bases at J, with 16 bases in the middle. Germline V gene lookup returns CDR1 LNHDA and CDR2 SQIVND (reference sequence). CDR3 length: 15 amino acids. CDR3 residues: CASSMGLGSQETQYF. The CDR3 nucleotides are TGTGCCAGTAGCATGGGGCTCGGGTCTCAAGAGACCCAGTACTTC.

Ten or more counts support this clonotype. The V call is TRBV7-3, the J call TRBJ2-1; 9 bases align to TRBD2. CDR3 length equals 16 residues. Unmatched junction bases numbered 12, after V lost 5 bases and J lost 7 bases. The germline V gene encodes CDR1 SGHTA and CDR2 FQGTGA. The CDR3 DNA follows: TGTGCCAGCAGCCTCAACGGGGGACTAGCCCGGAATGAGCAGTTCTTC. It is translated as CASSLNGGLARNEQFF.

The chain has TRBV3-1 and TRBJ2-7, with TRBD1 matching 7 bases. Germline CDR1 reads LGHDT; CDR2 reads YNNKEL (reference sequence). The trim removed 4 bases at V and 1 base at J, leaving 4 bases unmatched. This CDR3 has 14 amino acids. The CDR3 coding sequence is TGTGCCAGCAGCCGAGGGGGCGCATCCTACGAGCAGTACTTC. Its protein is CASSRGGASYEQYF.

This clonotype was detected many times. The genes are TRBV3-1 and TRBJ1-2; no definite D call. Germline CDR1 reads LGHDT; CDR2 reads YNNKEL (reference sequence). Trimming removed 0 bases at V and 4 bases at J, with 12 bases between. This CDR3 spans 15 amino acids. DNA of the CDR3: TGTGCCAGCAGCCAAGAACGGGAAAGGTTCTATGGCTACACCTTC. This sequence encodes CASSQERERFYGYTF.

This clonotype was picked up many times. The chain links TRBV20-1 to TRBJ1-2; D is uncertain. CDR3 length: 14 residues. From germline, CDR1 is DFQATT and CDR2 SNEGSKA (reference sequence). The V and J ends lost 6 bases and 0 bases respectively, with 14 bases between them. In DNA form, the CDR3 reads TGCAGTGCCAGCCATCGCTGGACTAACTATGGCTACACCTTC. Translation: CSASHRWTNYGYTF.

This clonotype was detected ten times or more. The genes are TRBV2 and TRBJ1-2; TRBD1 is a possible D gene (6 bases). The CDR3 runs 15 residues. V dropped 3 bases and J dropped 1 base, with 12 bases sitting between them. Germline V gene lookup returns CDR1 SNHLY and CDR2 FYNNEI. The CDR3 coding sequence is TGTGCCAGCAGTGACGGGCAGGGGCATAACTATGGCTACACCTTC. The encoded protein is CASSDGQGHNYGYTF. The full variable domain, completed using reference TRBV2 and TRBJ1-2, is EPEVTQTPSHQVTQMGQEVILRCVPISNHLYFYWYRQILGQKVEFLVSFYNNEISEKSEIFDDQFSVERPDGSNFTLKIRSTKLEDSAMYFCASSDGQGHNYGYTFGSGTRLTVV.

The CDR3 reads CASSGIKTGEETQYF. Written as DNA, the CDR3 is TGTGCCAGCAGCGGAATAAAGACAGGGGAAGAGACCCAGTACTTC. This chain joins TRBV7-6 and TRBJ2-5; 8 positions agree with TRBD1. The CDR3 totals 15 residues. The germline V gene has CDR1 SGHVS and CDR2 FNYEAQ. The J segment lost 3 bases and the V segment lost 5 bases, leaving 8 bases of the junction unmatched.

This clonotype was observed at least ten times. The J gene is TRBJ1-5, the V gene TRBV5-1; TRBD1 agrees at 7 bases. J gave up 4 bases and V 1 base, and 2 bases lay outside the gene matches. Germline V CDR1 and CDR2: SGHRS, YFSETQ. This CDR3 is built from 14 residues. The CDR3 DNA follows: TGCGCCAGCAGCTTGACAGGGGTTAATCAGCCCCAGCATTTT. The encoded protein is CASSLTGVNQPQHF.

In the case of this clonotype: Just one base apart from a much larger clone, this may be a read error. The rearrangement joins TRBV11-1 to TRBJ2-5, with D unclear. This CDR3 is built from 14 residues. Germline CDR1 and CDR2: SGHAT and FQDESV (reference sequence). The CDR3 is CANSPRRNQETQYF. The CDR3, as DNA: TGTGCCAACAGCCCCCGACGGAACCAAGAGACCCAGTACTTC.

This clonotype showed up many times. The rearrangement uses TRBV7-9 and TRBJ2-7; 14 positions agree with TRBD2. The ends lost 4 bases at V and 2 bases at J; junction bases unmatched: 16. This CDR3 contains 20 residues. Germline V gene data show CDR1 as SEHNR and CDR2 as FQNEAQ (reference sequence). CDR3 nucleotide sequence: TGTGCCAGCAGCTCCCTCCGAGGGACTAGCGGGGGCCTTAGAACCTACGAGCAGTACTTC. The encoded protein is CASSSLRGTSGGLRTYEQYF.

This clonotype was recorded at least ten times. V gene TRBV7-9 combines with J gene TRBJ1-6; no firm D call. The germline V gene encodes CDR1 SEHNR and CDR2 FQNEAQ (reference sequence). The CDR3 sequence is 16 residues long. V lost 5 bases, J lost 5 bases, and 16 bases lay in between. CDR3 sequence reads: CASSPDWARDNSPLHF. For the CDR3, the DNA is TGTGCCAGCAGCCCGGACTGGGCTCGGGATAATTCACCCCTCCACTTT.